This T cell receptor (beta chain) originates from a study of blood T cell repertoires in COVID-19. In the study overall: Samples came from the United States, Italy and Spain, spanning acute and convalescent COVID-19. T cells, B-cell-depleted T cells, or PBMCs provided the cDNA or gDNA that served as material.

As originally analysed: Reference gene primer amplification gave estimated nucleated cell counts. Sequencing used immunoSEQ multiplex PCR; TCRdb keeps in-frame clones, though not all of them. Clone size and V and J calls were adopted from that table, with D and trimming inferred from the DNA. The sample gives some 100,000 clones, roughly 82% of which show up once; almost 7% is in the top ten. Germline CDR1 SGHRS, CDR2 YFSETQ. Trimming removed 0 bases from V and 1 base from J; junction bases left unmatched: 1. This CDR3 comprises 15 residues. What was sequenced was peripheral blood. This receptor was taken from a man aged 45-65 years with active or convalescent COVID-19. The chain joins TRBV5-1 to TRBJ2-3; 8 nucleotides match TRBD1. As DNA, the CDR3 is TGCGCCAGCAGCTTGGCGGGACAGGGCACAGATACGCAGTATTTT. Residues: CASSLAGQGTDTQYF.